Included here is one T cell receptor (beta chain) sequence, with context. The antigen remains unidentified. The sample comes from a study of beta chain features in type 1 diabetes. The study's findings and limits: More deletions and fewer insertions at VDJ junctions were seen in type 1 diabetes patients. Shorter TCRB CDR3s, moderately but significantly so, marked every one of the four CD4+ subsets in Type 1 diabetes patients.

Reverse transcribing all isolated RNA meant expressed TCRB transcripts were sequenced. Repertoires were generated with immunoSEQ multiplex PCR, while TCRdb's copy carries only in-frame clones and drops some. This table has roughly 610,000 clones, roughly a sixth appearing once. The trim removed 2 bases at V and 5 bases at J, leaving 5 bases unmatched. Per germline, CDR1 SGHRS and CDR2 YFSETQ. This CDR3 comprises 16 residues. V gene TRBV5-1 combines with J gene TRBJ2-3; 13 bases are shared with TRBD2. This clonotype was sampled from a man between 18 and 29 years old in good health. The sample was naive CD4+ T cells from blood. CDR3 nucleotides: TGCGCCAGCAGCTTAGGGACTAGCGGGAAGGGAGATACGCAGTATTTT. Translated: CASSLGTSGKGDTQYF.